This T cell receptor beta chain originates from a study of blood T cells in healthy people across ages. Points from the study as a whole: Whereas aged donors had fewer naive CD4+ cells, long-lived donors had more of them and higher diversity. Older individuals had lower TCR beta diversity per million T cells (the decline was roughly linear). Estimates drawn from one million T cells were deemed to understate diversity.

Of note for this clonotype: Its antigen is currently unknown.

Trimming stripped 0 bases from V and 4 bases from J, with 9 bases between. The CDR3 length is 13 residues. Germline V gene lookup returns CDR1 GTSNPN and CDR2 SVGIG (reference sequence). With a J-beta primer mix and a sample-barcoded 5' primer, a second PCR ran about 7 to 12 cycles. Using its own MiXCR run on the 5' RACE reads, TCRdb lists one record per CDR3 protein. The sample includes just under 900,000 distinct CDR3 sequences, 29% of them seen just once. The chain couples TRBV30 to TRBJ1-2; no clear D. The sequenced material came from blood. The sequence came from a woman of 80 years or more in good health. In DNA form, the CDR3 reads TGTGCCTGGAGTGTATCGGCAGCCTATGGCTACACCTTC. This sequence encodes CAWSVSAAYGYTF.